This T cell receptor beta chain was retrieved from a study of T-cell memory formation after mild COVID-19. As for the study in general: There were largely donor-specific TCR clusters.

This clonotype was recorded a few times. What it recognizes is unknown. Study conclusions and caveats: CD4/CD8 balance held among clones contracting day 15 to 85, and later expanders leaned CD4+.

From the 5' RACE reads, TCRdb called clonotypes with MiXCR, one entry per CDR3 protein. The sample lists 470,000 or so distinct CDR3 sequences, roughly 18% occurring once. The sequenced material came from PBMCs or a T cell subset sorted from them (not recorded which). This receptor was obtained from an adult woman who had mild COVID-19 (a few samples of this study predate the infection). Cell type and time point are not known.

Here the CDR3 DNA reads TGTGCCATCAGTGAGAAGGGTACGCAGTATTTT. Translation gives CAISEKGTQYF. The rearrangement uses TRBV10-3 and TRBJ2-3; D is uncertain. The germline V gene has CDR1 ENHRY and CDR2 SYGVKD. CDR3 length: 11 amino acids. Trimming took off 2 bases at V and 8 bases at J, with 5 bases between the two ends.